This T cell receptor beta chain was observed in a study of cytomegalovirus exposure and HLA in healthy donors. For the study at large: The same platform was used for the 90 to 150 validation repertoires as for the 666 first-cohort repertoires, as reported in a later analysis.

Germline V lookup: CDR1 SNHLY, CDR2 FYNNEI. Trimming cost V 3 bases and J 1 base, with 7 bases left between them. This CDR3 is built from 13 residues. TCRdb's table, derived via immunoSEQ multiplex PCR, lists solely in-frame clones and lacks some. Among 90,000 or so clones listed, 85% were seen once. This clone turned up a few times. The antigen remains undetermined. The donors were part of the validation cohort, which consisted of under 150 subjects and was separate from the first cohort of around 620 subjects. General study results and limits: According to reports, the classifier identified cytomegalovirus status with high specificity and sensitivity. The investigators catalogued about 170 TCR beta chains as cytomegalovirus-associated.

This TCR came from a young man in good health and CMV-seropositive. V usage is TRBV2 and J usage is TRBJ2-7, with D possibly TRBD2 on 6 matching bases. Sequencing was carried out using PBMCs. CDR3 protein: CASSEDYSYEQYF. The CDR3 DNA reads as TGTGCCAGCAGTGAGGACTATTCCTACGAGCAGTACTTC. Full variable domain (outside the CDR3, taken from reference TRBV2 and TRBJ2-7): EPEVTQTPSHQVTQMGQEVILRCVPISNHLYFYWYRQILGQKVEFLVSFYNNEISEKSEIFDDQFSVERPDGSNFTLKIRSTKLEDSAMYFCASSEDYSYEQYFGPGTRLTVT.